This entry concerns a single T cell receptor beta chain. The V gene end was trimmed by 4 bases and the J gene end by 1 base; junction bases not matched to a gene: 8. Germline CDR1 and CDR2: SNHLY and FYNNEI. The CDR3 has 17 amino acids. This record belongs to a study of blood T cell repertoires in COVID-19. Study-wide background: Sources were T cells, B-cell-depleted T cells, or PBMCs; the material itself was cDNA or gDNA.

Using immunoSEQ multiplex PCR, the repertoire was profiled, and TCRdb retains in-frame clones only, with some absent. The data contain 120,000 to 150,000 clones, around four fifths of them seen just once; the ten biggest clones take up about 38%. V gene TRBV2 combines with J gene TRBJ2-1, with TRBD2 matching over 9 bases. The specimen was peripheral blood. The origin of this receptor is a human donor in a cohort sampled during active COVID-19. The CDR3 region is CASSAVVSGGSYNEQFF. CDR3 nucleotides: TGTGCCAGCAGTGCGGTTGTTAGCGGGGGATCCTACAATGAGCAGTTCTTC.